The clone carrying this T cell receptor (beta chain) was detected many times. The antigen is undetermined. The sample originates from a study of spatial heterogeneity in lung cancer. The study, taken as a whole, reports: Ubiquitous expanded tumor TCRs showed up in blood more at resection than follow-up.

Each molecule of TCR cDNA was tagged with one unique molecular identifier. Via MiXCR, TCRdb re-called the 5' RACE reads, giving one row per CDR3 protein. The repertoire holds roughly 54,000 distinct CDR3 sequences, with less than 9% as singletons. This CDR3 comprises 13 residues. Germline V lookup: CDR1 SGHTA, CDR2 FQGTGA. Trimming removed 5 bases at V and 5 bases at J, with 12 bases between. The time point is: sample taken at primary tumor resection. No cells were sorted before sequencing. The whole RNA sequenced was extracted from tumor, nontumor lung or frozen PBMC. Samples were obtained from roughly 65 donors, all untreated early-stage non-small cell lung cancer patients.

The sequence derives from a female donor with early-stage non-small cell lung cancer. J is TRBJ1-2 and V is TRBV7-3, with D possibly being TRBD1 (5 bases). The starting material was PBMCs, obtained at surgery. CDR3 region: CASSQTPGYGYTF. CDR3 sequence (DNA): TGTGCCAGCAGCCAGACTCCAGGGTATGGCTACACCTTC.